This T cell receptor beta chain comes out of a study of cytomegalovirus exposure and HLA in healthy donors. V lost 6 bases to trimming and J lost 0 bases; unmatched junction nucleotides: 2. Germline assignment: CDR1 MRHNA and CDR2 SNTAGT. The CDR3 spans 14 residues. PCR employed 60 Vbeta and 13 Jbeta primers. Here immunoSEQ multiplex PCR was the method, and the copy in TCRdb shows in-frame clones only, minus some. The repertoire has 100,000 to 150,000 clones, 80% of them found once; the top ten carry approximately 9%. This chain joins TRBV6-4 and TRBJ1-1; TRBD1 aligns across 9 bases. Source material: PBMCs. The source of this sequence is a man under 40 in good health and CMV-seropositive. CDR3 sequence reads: CASRTGGMNTEAFF. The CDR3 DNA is TGTGCCAGCAGGACAGGGGGAATGAACACTGAAGCTTTCTTT.